The clone carrying this TCR beta chain occurred many times. What it binds is unknown. The data derive from a study of human T cells and chemical hapten exposure. In the study overall: Epicutaneous patch tests delivered 0.01% DPC to the upper back, with evaluation at 6 days. Study-level results: After DPC sensitization, TCRs above 1 in 1000 frequency showed no change.

TCRdb fed the RACE reads into MiXCR, producing one record per CDR3 protein. The sample includes about 400,000 distinct CDR3 sequences, more than 5% of them seen just once. The time point is: patch test 2, 6 weeks after DPC sensitization. Indicated treatment: therapeutic diphenylcyclopropenone sensitization with weekly scalp DPC. The germline V gene encodes CDR1 MNHEY and CDR2 SMNVEV (reference sequence). The CDR3 extends over 15 amino acids. V was clipped by 4 bases and J by 3 bases; unmatched bases: 7. The genes are TRBV27 and TRBJ2-7; the match to TRBD1 covers 9 bases. The sequence derives from a woman aged 18-29 years with alopecia areata. Some clones in this sample may be carry-over from other donors' samples. Here the sequenced sample was whole blood, taken in connection with sensitization to the hapten diphenylcyclopropenone (DPC). CDR3 coding DNA: TGTGCCAGCAGTTCCCGAGACAGGGGGATCTACGAGCAGTACTTC. It yields the protein CASSSRDRGIYEQYF.